This TCR beta chain was retrieved from a study of identical twins. Whole-study results and caveats: Within cord blood, abundant beta clonotypes carried fewer insertions, but memory repertoires showed no such trend.

Worth noting for this clonotype: The antigen remains undetermined.

One entry per CDR3 protein, called by TCRdb with MiXCR from the 5' RACE reads. The sample has about 290,000 distinct CDR3 sequences; just under 9.5% are singletons. The CDR3 covers 12 residues. Trimming removed 1 base at V and 5 bases at J, with 6 bases between. Germline-derived CDR1 and CDR2 are SGHTA and FQGNSA. Separately, the same data were catalogued under a study of yellow fever vaccine responses in identical twins.

The rearrangement links TRBV7-2 to TRBJ2-7, with D unresolved. Sequenced material: CD8+ T cells sorted from blood. This TCR derives from a woman aged 18-35 years in good health. This chain's CDR3 is CASSLVRHEQYF. DNA for the CDR3: TGTGCCAGCAGCTTAGTGAGACACGAGCAGTACTTC.